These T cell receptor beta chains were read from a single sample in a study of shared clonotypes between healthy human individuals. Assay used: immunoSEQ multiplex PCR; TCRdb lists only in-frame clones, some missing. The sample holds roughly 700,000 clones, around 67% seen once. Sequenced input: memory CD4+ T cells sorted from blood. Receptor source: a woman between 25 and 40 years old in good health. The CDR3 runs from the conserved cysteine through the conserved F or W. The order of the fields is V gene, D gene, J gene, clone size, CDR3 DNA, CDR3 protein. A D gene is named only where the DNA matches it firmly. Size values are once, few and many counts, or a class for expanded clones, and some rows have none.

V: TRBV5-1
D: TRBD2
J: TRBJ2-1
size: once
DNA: TGCGCCAGCAGCTTGCCGACCGGGACTAGCGTGGATGAGCAGTTCTTC
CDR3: CASSLPTGTSVDEQFF

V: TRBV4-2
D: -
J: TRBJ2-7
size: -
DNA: TGTGCCAGCAGCCAACTTGGGCAGGCCGGCCGTCGAGAGCAGTACTTC
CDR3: CASSQLGQAGRREQYF

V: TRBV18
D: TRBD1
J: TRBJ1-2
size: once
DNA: TGTGCCAGCTCACCTCCGGGACAGGGCAATGGCTACACCTTC
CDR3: CASSPPGQGNGYTF

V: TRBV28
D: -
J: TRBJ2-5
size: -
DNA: TGTGCCAGCAGCCTCAGAGGGGCTAGAAAGACCCAGTACTTC
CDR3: CASSLRGARKTQYF

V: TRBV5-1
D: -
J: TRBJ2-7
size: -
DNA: TGCGCCAGCAGTCGGCTAGCGAGCTACGAGCAGTACTTC
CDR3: CASSRLASYEQYF

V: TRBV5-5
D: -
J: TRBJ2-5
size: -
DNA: TGTGCCAGCAGCTTTGGAAACTTCCAAGAGACCCAGTACTTC
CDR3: CASSFGNFQETQYF

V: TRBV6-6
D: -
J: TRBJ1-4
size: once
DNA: TGTGCCAGCAGTCGTCAGGGGTTCAATGAAAAACTGTTTTTT
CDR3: CASSRQGFNEKLFF

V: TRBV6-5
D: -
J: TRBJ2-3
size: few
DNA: TGTGCCAGCAGTTTGCGGGACACAGATACGCAGTATTTT
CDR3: CASSLRDTDTQYF

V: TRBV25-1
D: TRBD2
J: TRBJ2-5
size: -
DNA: TGTGCCAGCAGTGAATATGGGGGACTAGCGGGAGGGTCGTACTTC
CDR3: CASSEYGGLAGGSYF

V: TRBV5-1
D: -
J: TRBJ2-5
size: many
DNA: TGCGCCAGCAGCTTGAAAACCGAAACGGAGACCCAGTACTTC
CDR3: CASSLKTETETQYF

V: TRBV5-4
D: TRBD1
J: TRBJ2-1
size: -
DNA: TGTGCCAGCACCCCAGACTTCGCGGACAGGGGGAATGAGCAGTTCTTC
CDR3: CASTPDFADRGNEQFF

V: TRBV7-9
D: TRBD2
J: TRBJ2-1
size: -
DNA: TGTGCCAGCAGCCCTCCGGGACTAGCGGGGTACAATGAGCAGTTCTTC
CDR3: CASSPPGLAGYNEQFF

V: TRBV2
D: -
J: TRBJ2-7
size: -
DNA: TGTGCCGGTGACAGCGACTCCTACGAGCAGTACTTC
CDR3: CAGDSDSYEQYF

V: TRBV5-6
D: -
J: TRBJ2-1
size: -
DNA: TGTGCCAGCAGCTTGGCCCGGGACGGGAACCTCAATGAGCAGTTCTTC
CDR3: CASSLARDGNLNEQFF

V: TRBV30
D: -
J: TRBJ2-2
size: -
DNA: TGTGCCTGGACCCTACAGGGTCACACCGGGGAGCTGTTTTTT
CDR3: CAWTLQGHTGELFF

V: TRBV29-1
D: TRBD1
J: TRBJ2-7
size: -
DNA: TGCAGCGCAACGGGACAGGGGGAATACGAGCAGTACTTC
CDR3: CSATGQGEYEQYF

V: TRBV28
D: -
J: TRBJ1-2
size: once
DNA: TGTGCCAGCAGTTTATCAGGAACTTATGGCTACACCTTC
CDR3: CASSLSGTYGYTF

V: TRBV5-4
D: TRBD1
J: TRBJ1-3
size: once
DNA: TGTGCCAGCAGCTTGGGGACAGGCGCTGGAAACACCATATATTTT
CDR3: CASSLGTGAGNTIYF

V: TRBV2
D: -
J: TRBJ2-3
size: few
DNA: TGTGCCAGCAGGATAGTGGCCCCGGATACGCAGTATTTT
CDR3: CASRIVAPDTQYF

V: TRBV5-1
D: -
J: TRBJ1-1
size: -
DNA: TGCGCCAGCAGCTGGAACGGTGGGACCCAGGGCGAGGGGGCTTTCTTT
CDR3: CASSWNGGTQGEGAFF

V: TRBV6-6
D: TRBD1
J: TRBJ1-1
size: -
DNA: TGTGCCAGCAGTTCCGGACAGGAGGGGTACACTGAAGCTTTCTTT
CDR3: CASSSGQEGYTEAFF

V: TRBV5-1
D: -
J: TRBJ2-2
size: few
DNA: TGCGCCAGCAGCGTCGGGACCGACACCGGGGAGCTGTTTTTT
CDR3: CASSVGTDTGELFF

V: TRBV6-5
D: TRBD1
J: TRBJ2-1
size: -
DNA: TGTGCCAGCAGTTACTCGTTGTCAGGGGGCTATGAGCAGTTCTTC
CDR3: CASSYSLSGGYEQFF

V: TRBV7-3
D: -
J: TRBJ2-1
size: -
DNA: TGTGCCAGCAGCTTACAGGTTAGCTCCTACAATGAGCAGTTCTTC
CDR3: CASSLQVSSYNEQFF

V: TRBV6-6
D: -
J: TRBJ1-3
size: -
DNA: TGTGCCAGCAGATTAACAGGCCCCTCTGGAAACACCATATATTTT
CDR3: CASRLTGPSGNTIYF

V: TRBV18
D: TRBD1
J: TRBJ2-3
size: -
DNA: TGTGCCAGCTCACCAGACAGGGGACTTATCACAGATACGCAGTATTTT
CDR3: CASSPDRGLITDTQYF

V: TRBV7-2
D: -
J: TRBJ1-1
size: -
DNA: TGTGCCAGCAAATCGCAGGGGTCGAACACTGAAGCTTTCTTT
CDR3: CASKSQGSNTEAFF

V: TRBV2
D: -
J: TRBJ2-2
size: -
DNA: TGTGCCAGCATGGGCCCTACGAACACCGGGGAGCTGTTTTTT
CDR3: CASMGPTNTGELFF

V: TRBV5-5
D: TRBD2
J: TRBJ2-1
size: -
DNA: TGTGCCAGCAGCTTGTCAGCTAGCGGGAGGGGTGAGCAGTTCTTC
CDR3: CASSLSASGRGEQFF

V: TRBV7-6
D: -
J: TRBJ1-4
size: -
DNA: TGTGCCAGCAGCCGTGGGGGAGGGATCGATGAAAAACTGTTTTTT
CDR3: CASSRGGGIDEKLFF

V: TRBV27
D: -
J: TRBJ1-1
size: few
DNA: TGTGCCAGCAGTCTCCAGTACAGGGAAGGGACTGAAGCTTTCTTT
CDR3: CASSLQYREGTEAFF

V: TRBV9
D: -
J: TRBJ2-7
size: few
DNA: TGTGCCAGCAGCTATGGGTACAGGAGCTCCTACGAGCAGTACTTC
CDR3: CASSYGYRSSYEQYF

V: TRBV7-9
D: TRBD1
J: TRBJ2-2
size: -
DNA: TGTGCCAGCAGCTTAGTCAACAGGGGACCTCTCGCGAACACCGGGGAGCTGTTTTTT
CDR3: CASSLVNRGPLANTGELFF

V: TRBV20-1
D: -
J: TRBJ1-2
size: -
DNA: TGCAGTGTCTCAGATCTGGGCTACACCTTC
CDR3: CSVSDLGYTF

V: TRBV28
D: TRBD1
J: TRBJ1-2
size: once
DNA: TGTGCCAGCAGTTCGGGACAGACTAACTATGGCTACACCTTC
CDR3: CASSSGQTNYGYTF

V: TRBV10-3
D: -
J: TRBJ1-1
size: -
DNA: TGTGCCATCAGAGACATTGGGGCCGAGGCCTCAATGAACACTGAAGCTTTCTTT
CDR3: CAIRDIGAEASMNTEAFF

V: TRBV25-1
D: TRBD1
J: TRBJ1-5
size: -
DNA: TGTGCCAGCAGTAAGGCAGGGGGCGATCAGCCCCAGCATTTT
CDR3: CASSKAGGDQPQHF

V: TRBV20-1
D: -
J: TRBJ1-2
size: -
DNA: TGCAGTGCCGTTCGGGGGTCCGGCTACACCTTC
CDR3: CSAVRGSGYTF

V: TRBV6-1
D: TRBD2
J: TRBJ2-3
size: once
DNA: TGTGCCAGCAGTGACGGACTAGCGGGAGGGCCGGGGGTGAGAGATACGCAGTATTTT
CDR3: CASSDGLAGGPGVRDTQYF

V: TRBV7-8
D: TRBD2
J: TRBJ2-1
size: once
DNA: TGTGCCAGCAGCTTAGAAGTCGGGACTAGCGGGAATGAGCAGTTCTTC
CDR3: CASSLEVGTSGNEQFF

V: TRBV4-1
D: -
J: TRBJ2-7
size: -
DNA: TGCGCCAGCAGCCAAGGACCGACAGCCGCCTACGAGCAGTACTTC
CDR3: CASSQGPTAAYEQYF

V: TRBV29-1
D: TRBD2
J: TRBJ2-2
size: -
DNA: TGCAGCGTCGCGACTAGCGGGAGGGCTGTTGGCGGGGAGCTGTTTTTT
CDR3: CSVATSGRAVGGELFF

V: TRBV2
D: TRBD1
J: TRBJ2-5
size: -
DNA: TGTGCCAGCAGCCGTGGACAGGACCAAGAGACCCAGTACTTC
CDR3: CASSRGQDQETQYF

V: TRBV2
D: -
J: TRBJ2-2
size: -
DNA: TGTGCCAGTCGGAGTCCTCCGAACACCGGGGAGCTGTTTTTT
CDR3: CASRSPPNTGELFF

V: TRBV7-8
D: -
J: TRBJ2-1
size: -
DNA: TGTGCCAGCAGCTTCGCCGGGCCTCAGTCCTACAATGAGCAGTTCTTC
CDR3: CASSFAGPQSYNEQFF

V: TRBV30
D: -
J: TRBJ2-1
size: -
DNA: TGTGCCTGGAGTTCTTTGGTGGCAAGCTCCTACAATGAGCAGTTCTTC
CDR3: CAWSSLVASSYNEQFF

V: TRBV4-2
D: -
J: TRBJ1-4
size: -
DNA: TGTGCCAGCAGCCAAGTAGCCGGAGGGGAGAATAATGAAAAACTGTTTTTT
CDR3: CASSQVAGGENNEKLFF

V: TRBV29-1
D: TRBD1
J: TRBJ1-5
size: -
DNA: TGCAGCGTTGCGGGACAGGACAATCAGCCCCAGCATTTT
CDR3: CSVAGQDNQPQHF

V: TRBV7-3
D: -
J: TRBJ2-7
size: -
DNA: TGTGCCAGCAGCTTAGCCTGGGGGCCCTACGAGCAGTACTTC
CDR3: CASSLAWGPYEQYF

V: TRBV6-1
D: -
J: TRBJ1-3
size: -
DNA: TGTGCCACCGATAATGGAAACACCATATATTTT
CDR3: CATDNGNTIYF

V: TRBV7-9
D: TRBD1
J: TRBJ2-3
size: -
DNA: TGTGCCAGCAGCAGCTACGGACAGGGTCCAGATACGCAGTATTTT
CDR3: CASSSYGQGPDTQYF

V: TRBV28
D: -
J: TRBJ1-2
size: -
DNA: TGTGCCAGCAGCGCGCCCGGGCCAGGCAACTATGGCTACACCTTC
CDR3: CASSAPGPGNYGYTF

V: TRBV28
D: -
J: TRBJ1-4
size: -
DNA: TGTGCCACCAAGGGAGTAGATCGGGAAAAACTGTTTTTT
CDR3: CATKGVDREKLFF

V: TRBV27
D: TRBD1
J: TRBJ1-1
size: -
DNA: TGTGCCAGCAGCCGACAGGGGGCGGTGGTCACTGAAGCTTTCTTT
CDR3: CASSRQGAVVTEAFF